These T cell receptor beta chains were read from a single sample in a study of T cell responses to AZD1222 COVID-19 vaccine. The method was immunoSEQ multiplex PCR; TCRdb's version includes in-frame clones alone and lacks a portion of them. The sample includes tens of thousands of clones, approximately 91% of them seen just once. This sample comprised peripheral blood, obtained on day 0 of AZD1222 vaccination. The receptors were sampled from an adult in good health. Both conserved end residues are part of each CDR3. The D gene is left open where the match is weak. Not every row has a clone size; where given, it reads once, few, many or a size class.

cdr3_aa cdr3_nt v_call d_call clone_size j_call
CASTDVGELFF TGCGCCAGCACCGACGTCGGGGAGCTGTTTTTT TRBV5-1 . . TRBJ2-2
CASSTLTAAPLHF TGTGCCAGTAGTACTCTAACCGCGGCACCCCTCCACTTT TRBV19 . once TRBJ1-6
CASSQETRNTIYF TGCGCCAGCAGCCAGGAAACAAGAAACACCATATATTTT TRBV4-3 . once TRBJ1-3
CASSPTKGAGNTIYF TGTGCCAGCTCACCTACGAAGGGGGCTGGAAACACCATATATTTT TRBV18 . . TRBJ1-3
CASRATRGNQNTPNYGYTF TGCGCCAGCAGAGCCACGAGAGGGAACCAAAACACTCCTAACTATGGCTACACCTTC TRBV4-1 . . TRBJ1-2
CASSFSTDEQFF TGTGCCAGCAGTTTCTCGACGGATGAGCAGTTCTTC TRBV12-3/TRBV12-4 . once TRBJ2-1
CASSQGLRVATEAFF TGCGCCAGCAGCCAAGGTCTCAGGGTAGCCACTGAAGCTTTCTTT TRBV4-3 . . TRBJ1-1
CAISGTGGADGYTF TGTGCCATCAGCGGGACAGGGGGCGCGGATGGCTACACCTTC TRBV10-3 TRBD1 . TRBJ1-2
CASSPYGQGARETQYF TGTGCCAGCAGTCCCTACGGACAGGGGGCCCGAGAGACCCAGTACTTC TRBV6-6 TRBD1 . TRBJ2-5
CAISLQGQETQYF TGTGCCATCAGTCTTCAGGGGCAAGAGACCCAGTACTTC TRBV10-3 . . TRBJ2-5
CASSYFGNTIYF TGTGCCAGCAGTTACTTCGGAAACACCATATATTTT TRBV6-2/TRBV6-3 . . TRBJ1-3
CASSRDGSTDTQYF TGCGCCAGCAGCCGAGACGGAAGCACAGATACGCAGTATTTT TRBV4-1 . . TRBJ2-3
CASSKGSGQWNRDEQFF TGTGCCAGTAGTAAGGGTTCCGGGCAGTGGAATCGCGATGAGCAGTTCTTC TRBV19 . . TRBJ2-1
CASSPGAGGRELFF TGTGCCAGCAGCCCGGGGGCAGGCGGAAGGGAGCTGTTTTTT TRBV7-3 . . TRBJ2-2
CASSLDDGAEALHF TGTGCCAGCAGCTTAGACGACGGAGCGGAGGCCCTCCACTTT TRBV7-9 . . TRBJ1-6